Below, 6 T cell receptor beta chains from the same sample are listed, as sequenced in a study of CD8 T cells in ankylosing spondylitis. TCRdb itself ran the 5' RACE reads through MiXCR, one entry per CDR3 protein. The table includes a few hundred thousand distinct CDR3 sequences, approximately 20% detected once. What was sequenced was blood, either unsorted or a sorted T cell fraction (not recorded which). Every receptor here comes from a male donor with ankylosing spondylitis or in good health (not recorded which).

This clonotype was detected a few times. The chain has TRBV9 and TRBJ2-1; TRBD1 matches at 9 bases. Germline V lookup: CDR1 SGDLS, CDR2 YYNGEE. Trimming at V came to 3 bases and at J to 0 bases, leaving 16 bases not matched to a gene. The CDR3 length is 20 residues. In DNA, the CDR3 is TGTGCCAGCAGCGGATTCGGGGGACAGGGAAGATTGAGCTCCTACAATGAGCAGTTCTTC. Translated: CASSGFGGQGRLSSYNEQFF. Together with reference TRBV9 and TRBJ2-1, the CDR3 gives the full variable domain: DSGVTQTPKHLITATGQRVTLRCSPRSGDLSVYWYQQSLDQGLQFLIQYYNGEERAKGNILERFSAQQFPDLHSELNLSSLELGDSALYFCASSGFGGQGRLSSYNEQFFGPGTRLTVL.

The chain recombines TRBV20-1 with TRBJ2-1; D unclear. The CDR3 is made up of 15 amino acids. Germline lookup yields CDR1 DFQATT and CDR2 SNEGSKA (reference sequence). V was clipped by 5 bases and J by 0 bases, with 14 bases between them. CDR3: CSASSFRSSYNEQFF. The CDR3 DNA is TGCAGTGCTTCCTCCTTTCGGAGCTCCTACAATGAGCAGTTCTTC.

At least ten counts were recorded for this clonotype. This chain joins TRBV9 and TRBJ2-3, with D possibly being TRBD2 (5 bases). CDR3 length: 13 residues. Germline CDR1 and CDR2: SGDLS and YYNGEE. The V and J ends lost 3 bases and 5 bases respectively, with 10 bases between them. CDR3 loop: CASSAWGEDTQYF. CDR3 bases: TGTGCCAGCAGCGCCTGGGGAGAAGATACGCAGTATTTT.

The chain couples TRBV6-7 to TRBJ2-4; a weak D match, TRBD1 (5 bases). TRBV6-7 is treated as an ORF (open reading frame) with a function not yet certain. V shed 3 bases and J shed 0 bases, with 24 bases lying between them. CDR3 length equals 20 residues. In DNA form, the CDR3 reads TGTGCCAGCAGTTATCATTTGAGGACAAAGGGGTTACTAGCCAAAAACATTCAGTACTTC. This encodes CASSYHLRTKGLLAKNIQYF.

This clonotype was counted only a few times. The chain combines TRBV9 with TRBJ1-6, with TRBD1 as a possible D gene (5 bases). Germline values: CDR1 SGDLS, CDR2 YYNGEE. V shed 0 bases and J shed 2 bases, with 9 bases lying between them. CDR3 length: 16 residues. The CDR3 here is CASSVEGDPYNSPLHF. The CDR3 DNA sequence: TGTGCCAGCAGCGTAGAAGGGGACCCCTATAATTCACCCCTCCACTTT.

The CDR3 DNA reads TGCAGCGTTGAAGATCGAGCGGGAAGCTCCTACAATGAGCAGTTCTTC. It codes for CSVEDRAGSSYNEQFF. The rearrangement joins TRBV29-1 to TRBJ2-1; 7 bases are shared with TRBD2. This CDR3 has 16 amino acids. Germline lookup yields CDR1 SQVTM and CDR2 ANQGSEA. V was clipped by 0 bases and J by 0 bases; unmatched bases: 5.